This T cell receptor beta chain was identified during a study of blood T cell repertoires in COVID-19. At the level of the study: PBMCs, B-cell-depleted T cells, or T cells were the source of the cDNA or gDNA that made up the material.

The CDR3 contains 15 residues. Germline V gene sequence: CDR1 SNHLY, CDR2 FYNNEI. With 7 bases removed from V and 2 bases from J, the gap between germline ends came to 14 bases. In the original workflow: Using reference gene primer amplification, nucleated cell counts were estimated. Produced via immunoSEQ multiplex PCR; TCRdb's table is partial and in-frame only. V, J and clone size are those of that table, while D and trimming were read from the DNA. The data contain approximately 53,000 clones, over 80% of them seen just once; the ten biggest clones take up around a fifth. The clonotype comes from a woman aged 60-75 years with acute or convalescent COVID-19. The gene calls are TRBV2 and TRBJ2-2; a weak D match, TRBD1 (6 bases). Sequenced sample: peripheral blood. The CDR3: CASTEGDTNTGELFF. DNA for the CDR3: TGTGCCAGCACCGAAGGGGACACTAACACCGGGGAGCTGTTTTTT.